This entry concerns a single TCR beta chain. Data came from immunoSEQ multiplex PCR; TCRdb stores just in-frame clones and leaves some out. The table includes approximately 6,300 clones, roughly 83% detected once. The entry originates in a study of T cell repertoires in ileal Crohn's disease. Germline CDR1 reads SEHNR; CDR2 reads FQNEAQ (reference sequence). J gave up 4 bases and V 4 bases, and 8 bases lay outside the gene matches. This CDR3 has 15 amino acids. The V call is TRBV7-9, the J call TRBJ1-1; 8 bases match TRBD1. The sample comprised ileal tissue. The TCR originated in an adult with Crohn's disease. As DNA, the CDR3 is TGTGCCAGCAGCTCTGACAGGGGATGGTCCACTGAAGCTTTCTTT. Protein: CASSSDRGWSTEAFF.